The subject of this entry is one T cell receptor (beta chain). Its antigen is not identified. The data belong to a study of T cell repertoires in cytomegalovirus infection. MiXCR, run by TCRdb on the reads, gives a single entry per CDR3 protein. The sample has some 300,000 distinct CDR3 sequences, 17% seen once. This CDR3 comprises 11 residues. The V and J ends lost 6 bases and 8 bases respectively, with 11 bases between them. The germline V gene encodes CDR1 DFQATT and CDR2 SNEGSKA (reference sequence). Study observations and caveats: CMV-specific HLA-C-restricted TCR beta clonotypes dominated the ex vivo response.

The origin of this receptor is a human donor in good health (CMV status not recorded). Some clones in this sample may be carry-over from other donors' samples. V is TRBV20-1 and J is TRBJ2-4, with D unresolved. The sample taken for sequencing was PBMCs. The chain's CDR3 is CSAGHKDIQYF. The CDR3 DNA reads as TGCAGTGCGGGCCATAAGGACATTCAGTACTTC.